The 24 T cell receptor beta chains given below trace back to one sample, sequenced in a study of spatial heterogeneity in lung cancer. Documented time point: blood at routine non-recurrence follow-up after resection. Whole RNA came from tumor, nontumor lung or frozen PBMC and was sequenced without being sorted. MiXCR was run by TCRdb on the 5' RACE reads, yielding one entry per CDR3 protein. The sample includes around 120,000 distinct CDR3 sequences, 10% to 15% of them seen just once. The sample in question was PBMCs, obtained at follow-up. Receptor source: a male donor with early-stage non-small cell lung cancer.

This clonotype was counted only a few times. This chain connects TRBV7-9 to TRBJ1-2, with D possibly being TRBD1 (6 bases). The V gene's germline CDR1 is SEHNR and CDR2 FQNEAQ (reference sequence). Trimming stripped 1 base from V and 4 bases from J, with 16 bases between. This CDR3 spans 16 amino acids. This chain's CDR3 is CASSLEGGGASYGYTF. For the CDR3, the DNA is TGTGCCAGCAGCTTAGAAGGGGGAGGGGCGTCCTATGGCTACACCTTC.

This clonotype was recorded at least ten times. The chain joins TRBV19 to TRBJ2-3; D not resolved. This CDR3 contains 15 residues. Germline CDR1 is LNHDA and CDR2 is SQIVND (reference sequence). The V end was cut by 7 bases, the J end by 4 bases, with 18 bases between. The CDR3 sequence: CASTAASKRSDTQYF. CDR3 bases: TGTGCCAGTACGGCGGCCAGTAAGAGGTCAGATACGCAGTATTTT.

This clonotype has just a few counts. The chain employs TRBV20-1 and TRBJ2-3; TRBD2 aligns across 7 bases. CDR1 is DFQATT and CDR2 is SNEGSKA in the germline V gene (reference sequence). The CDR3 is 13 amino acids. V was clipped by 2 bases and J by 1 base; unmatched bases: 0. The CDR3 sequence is CSARLAGTDTQYF. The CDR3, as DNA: TGCAGTGCTAGACTAGCGGGCACAGATACGCAGTATTTT.

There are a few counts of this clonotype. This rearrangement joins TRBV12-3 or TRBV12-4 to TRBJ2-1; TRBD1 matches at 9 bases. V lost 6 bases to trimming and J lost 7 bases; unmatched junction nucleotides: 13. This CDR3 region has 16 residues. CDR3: CASSQRYGQGRNEQFF. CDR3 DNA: TGTGCCAGCAGCCAGAGGTACGGACAGGGGAGAAATGAGCAGTTCTTC.

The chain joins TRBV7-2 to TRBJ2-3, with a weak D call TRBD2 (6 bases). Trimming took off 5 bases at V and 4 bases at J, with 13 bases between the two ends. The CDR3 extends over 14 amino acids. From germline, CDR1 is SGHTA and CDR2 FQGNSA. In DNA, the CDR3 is TGTGCCAGCAGCCGGGGGATGGGGGCAGATACGCAGTATTTT. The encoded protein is CASSRGMGADTQYF.

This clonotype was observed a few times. The CDR3 is CASSSGANTEAFF. The CDR3, as DNA: TGTGCCAGCAGCTCCGGGGCAAACACTGAAGCTTTCTTT. V usage is TRBV7-9 and J usage is TRBJ1-1, with a possible D match to TRBD1 (5 bases). Trimming removed 4 bases from V and 2 bases from J, with 8 bases in between. This CDR3 comprises 13 residues. Looked up from germline, CDR1 is SEHNR and CDR2 is FQNEAQ (reference sequence).

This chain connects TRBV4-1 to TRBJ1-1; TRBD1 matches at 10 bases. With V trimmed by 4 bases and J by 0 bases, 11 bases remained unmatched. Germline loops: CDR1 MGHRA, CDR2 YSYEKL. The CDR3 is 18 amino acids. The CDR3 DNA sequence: TGCGCCAGCAGCCTCCCCAGGGACAGGGGAAACATGAACACTGAAGCTTTCTTT. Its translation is CASSLPRDRGNMNTEAFF.

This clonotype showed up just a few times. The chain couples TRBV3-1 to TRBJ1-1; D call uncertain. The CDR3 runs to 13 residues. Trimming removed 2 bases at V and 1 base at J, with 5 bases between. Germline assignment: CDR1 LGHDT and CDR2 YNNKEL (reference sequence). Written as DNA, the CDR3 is TGTGCCAGCAGCCAAAAAGGGAACACTGAAGCTTTCTTT. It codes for CASSQKGNTEAFF.

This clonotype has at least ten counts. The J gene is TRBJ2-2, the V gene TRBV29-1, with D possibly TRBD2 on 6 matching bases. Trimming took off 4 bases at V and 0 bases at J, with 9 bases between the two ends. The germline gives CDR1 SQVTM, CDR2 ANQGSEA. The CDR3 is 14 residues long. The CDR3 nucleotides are TGCAGCGTTGCGGTAGCGGCGAACACCGGGGAGCTGTTTTTT. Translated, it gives CSVAVAANTGELFF.

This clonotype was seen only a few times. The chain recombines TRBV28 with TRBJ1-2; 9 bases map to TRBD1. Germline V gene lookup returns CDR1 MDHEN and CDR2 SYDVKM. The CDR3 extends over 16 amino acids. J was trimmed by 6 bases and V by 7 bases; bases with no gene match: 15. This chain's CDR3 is CASTRDGTGSGHGYTF. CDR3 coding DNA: TGTGCCAGCACTCGAGACGGGACAGGGTCGGGGCATGGCTACACCTTC.

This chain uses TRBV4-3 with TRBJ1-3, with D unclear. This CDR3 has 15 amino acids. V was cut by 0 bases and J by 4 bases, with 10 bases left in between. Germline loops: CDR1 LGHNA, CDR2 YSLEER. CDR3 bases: TGCGCCAGCAGCCAAGATACTCAAGTGGGAAACACCATATATTTT. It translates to CASSQDTQVGNTIYF.

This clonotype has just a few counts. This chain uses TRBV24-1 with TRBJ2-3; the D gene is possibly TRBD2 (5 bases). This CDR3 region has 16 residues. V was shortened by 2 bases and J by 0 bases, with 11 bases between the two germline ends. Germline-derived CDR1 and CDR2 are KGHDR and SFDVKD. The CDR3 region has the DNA TGTGCCACCAGTGATTCTCAGAGCGGCAGCACAGATACGCAGTATTTT. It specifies CATSDSQSGSTDTQYF.

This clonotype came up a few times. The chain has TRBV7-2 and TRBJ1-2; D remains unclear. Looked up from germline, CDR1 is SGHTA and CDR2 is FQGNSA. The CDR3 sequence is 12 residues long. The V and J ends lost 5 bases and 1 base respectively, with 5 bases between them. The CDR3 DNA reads TGTGCCAGCAGCCATATTAACTATGGCTACACCTTC. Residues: CASSHINYGYTF.

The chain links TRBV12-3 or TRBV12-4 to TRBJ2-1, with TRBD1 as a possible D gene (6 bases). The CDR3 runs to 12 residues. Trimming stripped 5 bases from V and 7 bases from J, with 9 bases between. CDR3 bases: TGTGCCAGCAGTCTCGACAGGAATGAGCAGTTCTTC. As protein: CASSLDRNEQFF.

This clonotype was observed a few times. CDR3 sequence: CASSPRTANQPQHF. CDR3 nucleotide sequence: TGTGCCAGCAGTCCCCGGACAGCCAATCAGCCCCAGCATTTT. The rearrangement joins TRBV6-5 to TRBJ1-5, with D possibly TRBD1 on 6 matching bases. This CDR3 contains 14 residues. Trimming took off 5 bases at V and 3 bases at J, with 11 bases between the two ends. CDR1 and CDR2 from the germline V gene are MNHEY and SVGAGI.

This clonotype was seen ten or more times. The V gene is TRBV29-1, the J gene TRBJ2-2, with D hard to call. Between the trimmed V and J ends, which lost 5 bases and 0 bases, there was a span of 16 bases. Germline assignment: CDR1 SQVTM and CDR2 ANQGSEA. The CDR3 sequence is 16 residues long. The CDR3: CSVPTRSSANTGELFF. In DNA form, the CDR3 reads TGCAGCGTTCCTACCAGGAGTTCGGCGAACACCGGGGAGCTGTTTTTT.

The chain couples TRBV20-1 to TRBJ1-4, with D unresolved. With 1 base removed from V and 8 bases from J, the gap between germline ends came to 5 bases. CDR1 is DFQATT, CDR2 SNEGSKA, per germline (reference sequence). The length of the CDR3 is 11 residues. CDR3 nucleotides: TGCAGTGCTAGAGGTGGCGAAAAACTGTTTTTT. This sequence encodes CSARGGEKLFF.

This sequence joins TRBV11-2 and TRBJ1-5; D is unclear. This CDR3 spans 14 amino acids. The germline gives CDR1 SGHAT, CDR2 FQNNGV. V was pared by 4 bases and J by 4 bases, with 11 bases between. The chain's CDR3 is CASSWGDLNQPQHF. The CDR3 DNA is TGTGCCAGCAGCTGGGGAGACCTTAATCAGCCCCAGCATTTT.

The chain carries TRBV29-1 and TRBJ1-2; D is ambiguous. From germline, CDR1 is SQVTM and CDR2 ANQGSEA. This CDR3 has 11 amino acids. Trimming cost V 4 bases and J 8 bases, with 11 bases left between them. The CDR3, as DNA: TGCAGCGTTGCAGTACTGATCGGCTACACCTTC. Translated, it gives CSVAVLIGYTF.

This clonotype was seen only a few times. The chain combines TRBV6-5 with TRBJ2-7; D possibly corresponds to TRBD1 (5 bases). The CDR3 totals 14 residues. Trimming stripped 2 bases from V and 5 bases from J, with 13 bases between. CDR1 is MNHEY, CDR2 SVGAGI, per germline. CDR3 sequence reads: CASSYRPRAHEQYF. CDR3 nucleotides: TGTGCCAGCAGTTACCGTCCCAGGGCTCACGAGCAGTACTTC.

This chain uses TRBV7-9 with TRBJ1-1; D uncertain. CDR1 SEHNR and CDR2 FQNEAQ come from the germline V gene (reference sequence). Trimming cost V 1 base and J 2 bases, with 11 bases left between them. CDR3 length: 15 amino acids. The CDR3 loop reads CASSLGAYFNTEAFF. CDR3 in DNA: TGTGCCAGCAGCTTAGGGGCATACTTTAACACTGAAGCTTTCTTT.

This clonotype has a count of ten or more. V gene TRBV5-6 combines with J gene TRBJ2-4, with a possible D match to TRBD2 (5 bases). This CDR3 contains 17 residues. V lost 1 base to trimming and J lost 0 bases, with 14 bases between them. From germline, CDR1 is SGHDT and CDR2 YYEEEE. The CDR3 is CASSLMRPGVAKNIQYF. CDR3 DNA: TGTGCCAGCAGCTTGATGCGCCCCGGGGTAGCCAAAAACATTCAGTACTTC.

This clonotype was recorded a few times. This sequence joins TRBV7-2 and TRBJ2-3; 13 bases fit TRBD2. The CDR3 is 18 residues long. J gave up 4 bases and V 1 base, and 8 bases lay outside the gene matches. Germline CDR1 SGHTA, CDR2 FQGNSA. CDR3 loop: CASSLGVLAGGQSDTQYF. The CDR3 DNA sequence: TGTGCCAGCAGCTTAGGGGTACTAGCGGGGGGGCAGTCAGATACGCAGTATTTT.

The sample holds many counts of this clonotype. This CDR3 is CASSLGQGRTEAFF. CDR3 DNA sequence: TGTGCCAGCAGTTTAGGGCAGGGGCGAACTGAAGCTTTCTTT. V usage is TRBV12-3 or TRBV12-4 and J usage is TRBJ1-1, with D possibly matching TRBD1 (6 bases). The CDR3 extends over 14 amino acids. The V end was cut by 1 base, the J end by 5 bases, with 11 bases between.